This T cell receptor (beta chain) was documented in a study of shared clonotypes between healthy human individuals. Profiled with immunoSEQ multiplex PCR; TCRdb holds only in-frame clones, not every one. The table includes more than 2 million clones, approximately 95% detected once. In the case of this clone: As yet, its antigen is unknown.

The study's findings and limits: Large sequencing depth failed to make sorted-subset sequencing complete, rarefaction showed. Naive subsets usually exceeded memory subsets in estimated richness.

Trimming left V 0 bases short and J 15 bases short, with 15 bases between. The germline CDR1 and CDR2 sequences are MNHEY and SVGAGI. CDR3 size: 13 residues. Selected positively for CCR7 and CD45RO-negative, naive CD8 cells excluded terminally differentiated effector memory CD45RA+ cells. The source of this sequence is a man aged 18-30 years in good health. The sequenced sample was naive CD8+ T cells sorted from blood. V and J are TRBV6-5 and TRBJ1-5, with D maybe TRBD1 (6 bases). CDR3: CASSYSRDTKGHF. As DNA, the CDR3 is TGTGCCAGCAGTTACTCCCGGGACACCAAGGGGCATTTT.